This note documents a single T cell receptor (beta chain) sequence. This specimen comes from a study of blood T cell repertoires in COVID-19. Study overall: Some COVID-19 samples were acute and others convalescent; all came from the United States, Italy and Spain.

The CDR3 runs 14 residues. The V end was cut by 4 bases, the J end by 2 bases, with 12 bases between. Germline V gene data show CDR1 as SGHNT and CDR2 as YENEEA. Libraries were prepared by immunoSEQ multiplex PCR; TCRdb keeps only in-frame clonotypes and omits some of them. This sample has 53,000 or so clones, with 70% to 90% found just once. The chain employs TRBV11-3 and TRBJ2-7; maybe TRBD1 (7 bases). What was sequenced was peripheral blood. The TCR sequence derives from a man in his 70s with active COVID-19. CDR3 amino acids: CASSSQGGAYEQYF. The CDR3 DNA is TGTGCCAGCAGCTCGCAGGGGGGAGCCTACGAGCAGTACTTC.